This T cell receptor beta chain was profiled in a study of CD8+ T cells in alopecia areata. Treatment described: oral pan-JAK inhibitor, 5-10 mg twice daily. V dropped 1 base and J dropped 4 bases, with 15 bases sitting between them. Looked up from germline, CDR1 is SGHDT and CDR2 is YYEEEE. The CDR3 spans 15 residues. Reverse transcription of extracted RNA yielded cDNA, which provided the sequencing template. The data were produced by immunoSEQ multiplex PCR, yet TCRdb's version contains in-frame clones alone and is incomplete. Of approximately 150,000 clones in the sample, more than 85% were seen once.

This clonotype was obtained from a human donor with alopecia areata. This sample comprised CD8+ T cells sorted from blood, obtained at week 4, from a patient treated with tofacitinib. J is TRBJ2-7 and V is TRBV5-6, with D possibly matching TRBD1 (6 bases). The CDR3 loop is CASSLTTGGYYEQYF. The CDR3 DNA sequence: TGTGCCAGCAGCTTGACGACAGGCGGTTATTACGAGCAGTACTTC.